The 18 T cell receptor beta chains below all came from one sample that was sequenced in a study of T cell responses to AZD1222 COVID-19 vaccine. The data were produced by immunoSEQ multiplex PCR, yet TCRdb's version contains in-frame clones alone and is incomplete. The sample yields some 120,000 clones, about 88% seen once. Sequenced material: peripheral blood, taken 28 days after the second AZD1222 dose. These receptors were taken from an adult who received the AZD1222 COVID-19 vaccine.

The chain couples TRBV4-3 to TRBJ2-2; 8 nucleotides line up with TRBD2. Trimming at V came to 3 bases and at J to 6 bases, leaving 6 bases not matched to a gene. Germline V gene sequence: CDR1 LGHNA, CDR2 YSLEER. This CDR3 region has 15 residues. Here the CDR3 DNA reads TGCGCCAGCAGCCACACGGGGGGGCCATCCGGGGAGCTGTTTTTT. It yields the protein CASSHTGGPSGELFF.

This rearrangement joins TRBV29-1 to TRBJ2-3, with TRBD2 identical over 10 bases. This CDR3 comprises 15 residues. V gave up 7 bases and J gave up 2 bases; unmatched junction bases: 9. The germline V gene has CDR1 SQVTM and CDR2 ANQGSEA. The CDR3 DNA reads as TGCAGCGCGGCTAGCGGGGGATTAGTCACAGATACGCAGTATTTT. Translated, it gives CSAASGGLVTDTQYF.

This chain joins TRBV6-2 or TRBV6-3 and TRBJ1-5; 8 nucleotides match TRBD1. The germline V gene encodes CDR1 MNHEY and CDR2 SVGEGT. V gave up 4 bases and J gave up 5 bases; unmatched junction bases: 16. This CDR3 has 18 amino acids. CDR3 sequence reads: CASSFLGQATGLDQPQHF. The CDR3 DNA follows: TGTGCCAGCAGTTTCCTGGGACAGGCCACCGGGTTGGATCAGCCCCAGCATTTT.

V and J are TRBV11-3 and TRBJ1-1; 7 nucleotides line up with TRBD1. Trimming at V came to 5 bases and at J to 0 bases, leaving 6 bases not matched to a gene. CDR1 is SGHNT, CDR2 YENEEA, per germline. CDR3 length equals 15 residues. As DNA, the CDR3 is TGTGCCAGCAGCCGACAGGGCCTTATGAACACTGAAGCTTTCTTT. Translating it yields CASSRQGLMNTEAFF. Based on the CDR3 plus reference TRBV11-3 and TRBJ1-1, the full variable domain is EAGVVQSPRYKIIEKKQPVAFWCNPISGHNTLYWYLQNLGQGPELLIRYENEEAVDDSQLPKDRFSAERLKGVDSTLKIQPAELGDSAVYLCASSRQGLMNTEAFFGQGTRLTVV.

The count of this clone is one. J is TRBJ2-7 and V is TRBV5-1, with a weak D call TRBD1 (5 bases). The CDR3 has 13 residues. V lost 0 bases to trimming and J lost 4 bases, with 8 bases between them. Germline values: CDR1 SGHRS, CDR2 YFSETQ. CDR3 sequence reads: CASSLEGLYEQYF. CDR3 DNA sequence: TGCGCCAGCAGCTTGGAGGGGTTGTACGAGCAGTACTTC.

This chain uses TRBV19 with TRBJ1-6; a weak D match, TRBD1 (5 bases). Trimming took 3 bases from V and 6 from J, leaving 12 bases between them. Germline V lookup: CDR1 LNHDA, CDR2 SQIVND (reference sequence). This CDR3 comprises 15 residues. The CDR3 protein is CASSMGYGGNSPLHF. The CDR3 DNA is TGTGCCAGTAGTATGGGTTACGGGGGTAATTCACCCCTCCACTTT.

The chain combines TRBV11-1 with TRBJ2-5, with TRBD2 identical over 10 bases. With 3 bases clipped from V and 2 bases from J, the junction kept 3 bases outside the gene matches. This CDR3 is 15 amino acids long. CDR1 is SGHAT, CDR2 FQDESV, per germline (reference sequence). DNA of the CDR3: TGTGCCAGCAGCTTTAGCGGGGGGCCTCAAGAGACCCAGTACTTC. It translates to CASSFSGGPQETQYF.

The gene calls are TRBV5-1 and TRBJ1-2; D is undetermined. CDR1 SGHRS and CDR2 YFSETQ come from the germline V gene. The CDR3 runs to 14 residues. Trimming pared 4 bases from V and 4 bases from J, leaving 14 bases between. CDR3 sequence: CASSVGAGSYGYTF. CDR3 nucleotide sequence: TGCGCCAGCAGCGTAGGTGCAGGAAGCTATGGCTACACCTTC.

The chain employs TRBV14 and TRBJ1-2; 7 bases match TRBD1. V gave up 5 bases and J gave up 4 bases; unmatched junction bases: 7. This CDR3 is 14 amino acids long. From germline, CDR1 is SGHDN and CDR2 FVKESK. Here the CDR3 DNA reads TGTGCCAGCAGCACAGACAGGGAGACCTATGGCTACACCTTC. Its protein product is CASSTDRETYGYTF.

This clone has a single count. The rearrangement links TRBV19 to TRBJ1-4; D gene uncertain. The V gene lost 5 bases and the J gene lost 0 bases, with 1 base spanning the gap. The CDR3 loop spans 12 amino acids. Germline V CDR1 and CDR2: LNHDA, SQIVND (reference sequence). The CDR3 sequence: CASSPTNEKLFF. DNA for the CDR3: TGTGCCAGTAGTCCAACTAATGAAAAACTGTTTTTT.

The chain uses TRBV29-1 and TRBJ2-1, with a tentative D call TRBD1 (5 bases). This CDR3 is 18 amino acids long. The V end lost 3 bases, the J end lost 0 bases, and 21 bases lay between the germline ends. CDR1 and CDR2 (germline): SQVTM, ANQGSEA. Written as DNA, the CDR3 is TGCAGCGTTGATCCCCTCCCAACAGGACCTTTCTCCTACAATGAGCAGTTCTTC. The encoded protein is CSVDPLPTGPFSYNEQFF.

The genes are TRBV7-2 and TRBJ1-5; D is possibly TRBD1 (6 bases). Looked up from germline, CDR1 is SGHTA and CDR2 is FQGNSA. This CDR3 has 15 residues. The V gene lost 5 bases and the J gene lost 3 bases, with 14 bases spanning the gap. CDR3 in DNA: TGTGCCAGCAGCGCCTCTCCAGGGGTCAATCAGCCCCAGCATTTT. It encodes CASSASPGVNQPQHF.

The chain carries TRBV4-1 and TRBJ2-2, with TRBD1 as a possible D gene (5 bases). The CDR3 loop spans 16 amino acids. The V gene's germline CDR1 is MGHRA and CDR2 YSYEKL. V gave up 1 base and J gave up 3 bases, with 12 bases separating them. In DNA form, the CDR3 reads TGCGCCAGCAGCCAAGTGGGGCTGCAGCACACCGGGGAGCTGTTTTTT. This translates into CASSQVGLQHTGELFF.

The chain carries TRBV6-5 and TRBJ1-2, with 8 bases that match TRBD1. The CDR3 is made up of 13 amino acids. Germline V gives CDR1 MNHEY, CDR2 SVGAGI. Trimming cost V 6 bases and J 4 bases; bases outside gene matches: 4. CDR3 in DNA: TGTGCCAGCAGCCACGGGACAGGCTATGGCTACACCTTC. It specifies CASSHGTGYGYTF.

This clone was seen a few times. This CDR3 reads CASSQEFGESYEQYF. The CDR3, as DNA: TGCGCCAGCAGCCAAGAGTTCGGAGAAAGCTACGAGCAGTACTTC. The V and J genes are TRBV4-3 and TRBJ2-7; unclear D gene. Germline loops: CDR1 LGHNA, CDR2 YSLEER. Between the trimmed V and J ends, which lost 0 bases and 3 bases, there was a span of 12 bases. This CDR3 contains 15 residues.

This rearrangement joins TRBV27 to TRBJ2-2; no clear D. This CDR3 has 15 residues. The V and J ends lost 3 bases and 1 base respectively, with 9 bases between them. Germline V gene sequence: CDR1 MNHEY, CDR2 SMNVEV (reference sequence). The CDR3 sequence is CASSFWAENTGELFF. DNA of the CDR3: TGTGCCAGCAGTTTTTGGGCGGAGAACACCGGGGAGCTGTTTTTT.

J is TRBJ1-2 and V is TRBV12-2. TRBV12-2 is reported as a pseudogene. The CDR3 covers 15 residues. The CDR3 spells CASRYTRSDNYGYTF. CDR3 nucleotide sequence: TGTGCAAGTCGCTACACTCGGTCGGACAACTATGGCTACACCTTC.

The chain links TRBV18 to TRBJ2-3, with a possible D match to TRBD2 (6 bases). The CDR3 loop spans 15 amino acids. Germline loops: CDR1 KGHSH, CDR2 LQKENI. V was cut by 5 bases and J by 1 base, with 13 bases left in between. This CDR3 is CASSDVGEGTDTQYF. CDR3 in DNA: TGTGCCAGCTCAGACGTCGGGGAGGGCACAGATACGCAGTATTTT. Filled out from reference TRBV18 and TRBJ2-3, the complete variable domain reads NAGVMQNPRHLVRRRGQEARLRCSPMKGHSHVYWYRQLPEEGLKFMVYLQKENIIDESGMPKERFSAEFPKEGPSILRIQQVVRGDSAAYFCASSDVGEGTDTQYFGPGTRLTVL.